These 17 T cell receptor beta chains were all obtained from the same sample, sequenced in a study of T-cell reconstitution after alpha-beta-depleted transplantation in children. Using unique molecular identifiers, the investigators prepared the TCRbeta library. TCRdb processed the PCR reads anew with MiXCR; each CDR3 protein has one entry. The sample consists of about a million distinct CDR3 sequences, around 30% of them appearing once. The sequencing used PBMCs, mostly from graft donor cells, collected 360 days after TCRalphabeta/CD19-depleted stem cell transplant. These receptors all come from a boy less than two years old who had a stem cell transplant for SCID, so the T cells may come from the graft donor.

This clonotype was observed at least ten times. The genes are TRBV27 and TRBJ2-7; TRBD1 aligns across 8 bases. This CDR3 region has 15 residues. J gave up 0 bases and V 4 bases, and 5 bases lay outside the gene matches. CDR1 and CDR2 from the germline V gene are MNHEY and SMNVEV (reference sequence). In DNA form, the CDR3 reads TGTGCCAGCAGTTCGCTTGGGACAGGCTCCTACGAGCAGTACTTC. Translated, it gives CASSSLGTGSYEQYF.

V usage is TRBV18 and J usage is TRBJ1-1, with D maybe TRBD1 (5 bases). V was trimmed by 3 bases and J by 0 bases, leaving 11 bases between them. The CDR3 has 15 residues. Germline CDR1 reads KGHSH; CDR2 reads LQKENI. CDR3 coding DNA: TGTGCCAGCTCACCGTCGGGGCAGATGAACACTGAAGCTTTCTTT. Translating it yields CASSPSGQMNTEAFF.

V gene TRBV5-1 combines with J gene TRBJ2-5, with D unresolved. The ends were cut back, 4 bases at V and 2 bases at J, with 6 bases in the middle. CDR3 length equals 12 residues. Germline-derived CDR1 and CDR2 are SGHRS and YFSETQ. Written as DNA, the CDR3 is TGCGCCAGCAGCCACTTGCAAGAGACCCAGTACTTC. Its protein is CASSHLQETQYF.

This clonotype was observed a handful of times. This chain uses TRBV12-3 or TRBV12-4 with TRBJ2-2; D possibly corresponds to TRBD2 (6 bases). The CDR3 is 15 amino acids. V was pared by 6 bases and J by 8 bases, with 19 bases between. The CDR3 coding sequence is TGTGCCAGCAGCCTGGGAGGTGGCAGATTGGGGGAGCTGTTTTTT. It translates to CASSLGGGRLGELFF.

The chain employs TRBV5-1 and TRBJ2-2; D not certain. Trimming pared 4 bases from V and 6 bases from J, leaving 10 bases between. The CDR3 is 13 residues long. The germline V gene encodes CDR1 SGHRS and CDR2 YFSETQ. In nucleotides, the CDR3 is TGCGCCAGCAGCCCCCTGTACGCCGGGGAGCTGTTTTTT. Translated: CASSPLYAGELFF.

This clonotype has a handful of counts. The chain has TRBV4-1 and TRBJ2-5, with TRBD2 as a possible D gene (6 bases). The CDR3 has 15 amino acids. Germline-derived CDR1 and CDR2 are MGHRA and YSYEKL. Trimming removed 0 bases from V and 4 bases from J, with 12 bases in between. CDR3 in DNA: TGCGCCAGCAGCCAAGATCAGGGACTCCCAGAGACCCAGTACTTC. It encodes CASSQDQGLPETQYF.

This clonotype was observed a few times. The rearrangement joins TRBV5-4 to TRBJ2-1; no definite D call. Trimming shortened V by 2 bases and J by 8 bases, and 17 bases separated the two germline ends. This CDR3 contains 15 residues. Germline V lookup: CDR1 SGHNT, CDR2 YYREEE (reference sequence). The CDR3 sequence: CASSFLTPPGDEQFF. Here the CDR3 DNA reads TGTGCCAGCAGCTTCCTGACTCCCCCGGGCGATGAGCAGTTCTTC.

The chain has TRBV5-1 and TRBJ2-2; no firm D call. Germline lookup yields CDR1 SGHRS and CDR2 YFSETQ. The CDR3 is 16 amino acids. With 1 base removed from V and 0 bases from J, the gap between germline ends came to 10 bases. This CDR3 is CASSLSGIANTGELFF. Written as DNA, the CDR3 is TGCGCCAGCAGCTTGAGTGGGATTGCGAACACCGGGGAGCTGTTTTTT.

The CDR3 sequence: CASSYFQRGGNEQFF. The CDR3 DNA sequence: TGTGCCAGCAGTTACTTTCAGCGGGGGGGGAATGAGCAGTTCTTC. This chain connects TRBV6-5 to TRBJ2-1; TRBD2 aligns across 10 bases. Per germline, CDR1 MNHEY and CDR2 SVGAGI. The CDR3 has 15 amino acids. V lost 1 base, J lost 7 bases, and 4 bases stayed unmatched.

V and J are TRBV5-1 and TRBJ2-2; D could derive from TRBD1 or TRBD2 (5 bases each). The V and J ends lost 3 bases and 1 base respectively, with 7 bases between them. Germline V lookup: CDR1 SGHRS, CDR2 YFSETQ. The CDR3 is made up of 14 amino acids. In nucleotides, the CDR3 is TGCGCCAGCAGCTGGGGGATGAACACCGGGGAGCTGTTTTTT. Translated: CASSWGMNTGELFF.

The chain joins TRBV20-1 to TRBJ2-5; 8 bases match TRBD1. CDR3 length: 14 residues. Trimming took 5 bases from V and 4 from J; bases not matched to a gene: 9. Germline CDR1 is DFQATT and CDR2 is SNEGSKA (reference sequence). CDR3 residues: CSASRTGKGETQYF. The CDR3 DNA reads TGCAGTGCTTCTCGGACAGGGAAGGGAGAGACCCAGTACTTC.

V gene TRBV12-3 or TRBV12-4 combines with J gene TRBJ2-2, with TRBD1 as a possible D gene (5 bases). Trimming removed 1 base at V and 4 bases at J, with 10 bases between. This CDR3 is 15 amino acids long. The CDR3 spells CASSLEARVTGELFF. The CDR3, as DNA: TGTGCCAGCAGTTTAGAGGCCAGGGTCACCGGGGAGCTGTTTTTT.

This clonotype was seen only a few times. The rearrangement links TRBV20-1 to TRBJ2-7; a possible D gene is TRBD2 (6 bases). CDR3 length equals 15 residues. Trimming took off 5 bases at V and 2 bases at J, with 19 bases between the two ends. Germline V gives CDR1 DFQATT, CDR2 SNEGSKA (reference sequence). The CDR3 DNA reads TGCAGTGCTGGGACGGGGGTAGCCCCAACCTACGAGCAGTACTTC. Encoded protein: CSAGTGVAPTYEQYF.

V gene TRBV24-1 combines with J gene TRBJ2-7; D not certain. CDR1 and CDR2 (germline): KGHDR, SFDVKD. This CDR3 region has 15 residues. Trimming took off 4 bases at V and 1 base at J, with 13 bases between the two ends. CDR3 in DNA: TGTGCCACCAGTGAAGGGCCAGGACCTTCCTACGAGCAGTACTTC. It encodes CATSEGPGPSYEQYF.

This clonotype has only a few counts. The chain links TRBV12-3 or TRBV12-4 to TRBJ2-3; D is possibly TRBD1 or TRBD2 (5 bases each). Trimming shortened V by 6 bases and J by 1 base, and 14 bases separated the two germline ends. This CDR3 has 15 amino acids. This CDR3 reads CASRPRGRGTDTQYF. CDR3 DNA sequence: TGTGCCAGCAGACCGAGGGGCCGTGGCACAGATACGCAGTATTTT.

This clonotype has a count of ten or more. This chain connects TRBV12-3 or TRBV12-4 to TRBJ2-7; 8 bases match TRBD1. CDR3 length equals 14 residues. The J segment lost 1 base and the V segment lost 4 bases, leaving 3 bases of the junction unmatched. In DNA form, the CDR3 reads TGTGCCAGCAGTTCCCGGACAGGGTCCTACGAGCAGTACTTC. Translation: CASSSRTGSYEQYF.

This clonotype was detected many times. V is TRBV21-1 and J is TRBJ2-2; TRBD2, the table's D call, lacks a check against the DNA. TRBV21-1 is a pseudogene locus. The CDR3 loop spans 13 amino acids. CDR3 bases: TGTGCCAGCAGCAAAAAGTCCCCCGGGGAGCTGTTTTTT. It encodes CASSKKSPGELFF.